One and the same sample provided the 21 T cell receptor beta chains below, sequenced in a study of graft-versus-host responses after intestinal transplantation (dated by TCRdb to 2020 to 2022). Receptors were amplified or captured by the immunoSEQ multiplex PCR assay. TCRdb mirrors the immuneACCESS table, restricted to in-frame sequences. Some clones are absent from its copies; in checked studies, under half trace to an unresolved V gene, and the reason for the others is unknown. The sample has around 26,000 clones on record, roughly 95% of them singletons. More than 0.4% of the sample is in the top ten clones. Material: PBMCs, obtained 156 days after intestinal transplant. All receptors derive from a human patient who received an intestinal transplant, so some T cells may come from the graft donor.

The rearrangement uses TRBV5-1 and TRBJ1-1; 7 positions match TRBD1. Germline V gives CDR1 SGHRS, CDR2 YFSETQ. The junction had 4 bases not matched to a gene; V was cut back by 3 bases and J by 5 bases. The CDR3 spans 13 residues. This chain's CDR3 is CASSSTGKTEAFF. DNA for the CDR3: TGCGCCAGCAGCTCGACAGGGAAAACTGAAGCTTTCTTT.

This chain links TRBV2 with TRBJ1-4, with no clear D. Germline CDR1 reads SNHLY; CDR2 reads FYNNEI. Trimming pared 5 bases from V and 1 base from J, leaving 17 bases between. The CDR3 is 17 amino acids. DNA for the CDR3: TGTGCCAGCAGTAAGGTCATGGACTGGGAAACTAATGAAAAACTGTTTTTT. It translates to CASSKVMDWETNEKLFF.

The V gene is TRBV28, the J gene TRBJ1-2; D might be TRBD1 (5 bases). V lost 3 bases and J lost 5, with 10 bases in between. This CDR3 spans 13 amino acids. CDR1 MDHEN and CDR2 SYDVKM come from the germline V gene. The CDR3 DNA follows: TGTGCCAGCAGTTTGGCGACAGAATATGGCTACACCTTC. Translation: CASSLATEYGYTF.

Of note for this clone: In the same sample, other DNA sequences code for this CDR3. The CDR3 coding sequence is TGTGCCAGCAGTTACTCTGGGGGGGGGAACACTGAAGCTTTCTTT. Translation gives CASSYSGGGNTEAFF. The chain recombines TRBV6-6 with TRBJ1-1, with D possibly TRBD1 on 5 matching bases. This CDR3 has 15 amino acids. Germline V gene sequence: CDR1 MNHNY, CDR2 SVGAGI (reference sequence). Between the trimmed V and J ends, which lost 0 bases and 1 base, there was a span of 9 bases.

J is TRBJ1-2 and V is TRBV5-6; 7 nucleotides match TRBD1. Germline assignment: CDR1 SGHDT and CDR2 YYEEEE. The CDR3 has 15 residues. Trimming removed 4 bases from V and 4 bases from J; junction bases left unmatched: 10. This chain's CDR3 is CASSLGQDQPYGYTF. In nucleotides, the CDR3 is TGTGCCAGCAGCCTAGGACAGGACCAACCCTATGGCTACACCTTC.

The chain links TRBV5-1 to TRBJ2-1, with 12 nucleotides matching TRBD2. J lost 4 bases, V lost 7 bases, and 12 bases had no gene match. The V gene's germline CDR1 is SGHRS and CDR2 YFSETQ. The CDR3 consists of 17 residues. CDR3 sequence: CASGTSGSLGAYNEQFF. CDR3 coding DNA: TGCGCCAGCGGGACTAGCGGGTCCCTAGGGGCTTACAATGAGCAGTTCTTC.

The chain couples TRBV4-3 to TRBJ2-7; D possibly corresponds to TRBD1 (6 bases). Germline CDR1 LGHNA, CDR2 YSLEER. The CDR3 loop spans 13 amino acids. Trimming cost V 1 base and J 3 bases, with 7 bases left between them. This CDR3 reads CASSQVQGYEQYF. The DNA for the CDR3 is TGCGCCAGCAGCCAAGTACAGGGCTACGAGCAGTACTTC.

In DNA, the CDR3 is TGTGCCAGCAGTTGGGACCGGAATTCACCCCTCCACTTT. This codes for CASSWDRNSPLHF. The rearrangement uses TRBV6-4 and TRBJ1-6, with D possibly being TRBD1 (5 bases). The V and J ends lost 5 bases and 7 bases respectively, with 9 bases between them. The CDR3 contains 13 residues. Germline CDR1 is MRHNA and CDR2 is SNTAGT.

V usage is TRBV4-3 and J usage is TRBJ1-1; 7 bases agree with TRBD1. Germline V gene sequence: CDR1 LGHNA, CDR2 YSLEER. V lost 4 bases and J lost 1; bases outside the gene matches: 6. This CDR3 contains 15 residues. CDR3 bases: TGCGCCAGCAGCCCCGACAGGGCGACGAACACTGAAGCTTTCTTT. Its translation: CASSPDRATNTEAFF.

The V call is TRBV6-5, the J call TRBJ1-4; D may be TRBD1 (5 bases). Deletions cut 6 bases from V and 8 bases from J, with 13 bases between. Germline V gene sequence: CDR1 MNHEY, CDR2 SVGAGI. This CDR3 region has 13 residues. The CDR3, as DNA: TGTGCCAGCAGCCTGACAGACGGCGAAAAACTGTTTTTT. Its protein is CASSLTDGEKLFF.

This clone appeared a single time. This chain uses TRBV6-1 with TRBJ2-3; TRBD2 aligns across 8 bases. Germline-derived CDR1 and CDR2 are MNHNS and SASEGT. The CDR3 is made up of 15 amino acids. The junction had 5 bases not matched to a gene; V was cut back by 4 bases and J by 2 bases. CDR3 in amino acids: CASSAIAGLTDTQYF. As DNA, the CDR3 is TGTGCCAGCAGTGCAATAGCGGGGCTCACAGATACGCAGTATTTT.

This clone was detected only once. The chain recombines TRBV12-5 with TRBJ2-2; D not resolved. Trimming took off 1 base at V and 5 bases at J, with 17 bases between the two ends. Germline V lookup: CDR1 LGHNT, CDR2 FRNRAP. This CDR3 comprises 17 residues. As DNA, the CDR3 is TGTGCTAGTGGTTTGGGTCTTGGGCTAAGGGTGACCGGGGAGCTGTTTTTT. Translation gives CASGLGLGLRVTGELFF.

The rearrangement uses TRBV27 and TRBJ2-1, with D unclear. The V end lost 3 bases, the J end lost 0 bases, and 6 bases lay between the germline ends. The CDR3 has 14 amino acids. The V gene's germline CDR1 is MNHEY and CDR2 SMNVEV (reference sequence). Written as DNA, the CDR3 is TGTGCCAGCAGTTTCCAGACCTCCTACAATGAGCAGTTCTTC. Residues: CASSFQTSYNEQFF.

CDR3 sequence: CASSGLGAYGYTF. Here the CDR3 DNA reads TGTGCCAGCAGTGGATTGGGGGCATATGGCTACACCTTC. This sequence joins TRBV6-5 and TRBJ1-2, with D perhaps TRBD1 (6 bases). CDR3 length equals 13 residues. V lost 5 bases, J lost 5 bases, and 12 bases lay in between. Germline CDR1 is MNHEY and CDR2 is SVGAGI.

The chain couples TRBV19 to TRBJ1-5; D is uncertain. There are 15 residues in the CDR3. V lost 1 base, J lost 4 bases, and 11 bases lay in between. Germline V gene sequence: CDR1 LNHDA, CDR2 SQIVND (reference sequence). CDR3 DNA: TGTGCCAGTAGTATAGTAGGGCAGGCGAATCAGCCCCAGCATTTT. Residues: CASSIVGQANQPQHF.

This chain connects TRBV30 to TRBJ2-3; D call uncertain. This CDR3 is 15 amino acids long. V was pared by 0 bases and J by 2 bases, with 12 bases between. Germline V gives CDR1 GTSNPN, CDR2 SVGIG (reference sequence). The CDR3 loop reads CAWSVGFGPTDTQYF. CDR3 DNA sequence: TGTGCCTGGAGTGTAGGGTTTGGTCCCACAGATACGCAGTATTTT. The variable domain in full, with the rest retrieved from reference TRBV30 and TRBJ2-3, is SQTIHQWPATLVQPVGSPLSLECTVEGTSNPNLYWYRQAAGRGLQLLFYSVGIGQISSEVPQNLSASRPQDRQFILSSKKLLLSDSGFYLCAWSVGFGPTDTQYFGPGTRLTVL.

This chain uses TRBV28 with TRBJ1-2; D might be TRBD1 (5 bases). CDR3 length equals 11 residues. CDR1 MDHEN and CDR2 SYDVKM come from the germline V gene. The ends were cut back, 3 bases at V and 7 bases at J, with 6 bases in the middle. CDR3 coding DNA: TGTGCCAGCAGTTTTGGGGGTGGCTACACCTTC. Its translation: CASSFGGGYTF.

This rearrangement joins TRBV9 to TRBJ2-3, with 7 bases that match TRBD2. This CDR3 is built from 15 residues. CDR1 is SGDLS and CDR2 is YYNGEE in the germline V gene. V dropped 5 bases and J dropped 6; count of bases not matched to a gene: 12. The DNA of the CDR3 is TGTGCCAGCAGTCGGGAGCCGGGGGGTCCTGATACGCAGTATTTT. Translated, it gives CASSREPGGPDTQYF.

The chain links TRBV10-1 to TRBJ2-3; TRBD2 aligns across 12 bases. The junction had 3 bases not matched to a gene; V was cut back by 8 bases and J by 6 bases. The CDR3 contains 13 residues. Germline V gene sequence: CDR1 WNHNN, CDR2 SYGVQD (reference sequence). The CDR3 is CASGLAGTDTQYF. The CDR3 bases are TGCGCCAGCGGACTAGCGGGGACCGATACGCAGTATTTT.

The chain couples TRBV6-5 to TRBJ2-7, with 9 bases that match TRBD1. CDR3 size: 13 residues. Germline assignment: CDR1 MNHEY and CDR2 SVGAGI. Germline trimming cut 3 bases from V and 6 bases from J; bases unmatched to any gene: 3. The CDR3 DNA reads TGTGCCAGCAGTTATGGACAGGGGATCGAGCAGTACTTC. It codes for CASSYGQGIEQYF.

V and J are TRBV23-1 and TRBJ1-5, with D uncertain. TRBV23-1 is reported as an ORF; its role is uncertain. The CDR3 length is 18 residues. V was pared by 3 bases and J by 0 bases, with 18 bases between. The CDR3 DNA reads as TGCGCCAGCAGTCACCCCCGGAGGGAGGGATATAGCAATCAGCCCCAGCATTTT. This codes for CASSHPRREGYSNQPQHF.